This T cell receptor beta chain was captured by sequencing in a study of T cells in Graves' hyperthyroidism and ophthalmopathy. Study-level results: Expanded thyroid clonotypes (above 0.001) were mostly also found in blood.

The CDR3 extends over 16 amino acids. The germline V gene has CDR1 SNHLY and CDR2 FYNNEI. V shed 3 bases and J shed 7 bases, with 19 bases lying between them. Reasons for excluding patients were uncontrolled infection, other autoimmune disease, pregnancy or lactation. What was amplified from RNA transcripts were TCR beta CDR3 regions. With the HTBI primer set, the TCR CDR3 went through a first round of RT-PCR. TCRdb itself ran the multiplex PCR reads through MiXCR, one entry per CDR3 protein. This repertoire shows about 700,000 distinct CDR3 sequences, roughly 46% found once; its top ten account for about 7%. In the case of this clonotype: Its cognate antigen is unknown.

J is TRBJ1-5 and V is TRBV2, with TRBD1 as a possible D gene (6 bases). The source of this sequence is an adult man with Graves' disease, either hyperthyroidism or ophthalmopathy (not recorded which). The source material was peripheral blood or thyroid tissue (not recorded which). The CDR3 region is CASSDSVGGSRQPQHF. The CDR3 nucleotides read TGTGCCAGCAGTGACTCGGTAGGGGGTTCGAGACAGCCCCAGCATTTT.